A selection of T cell receptor beta chains follows, all from one sample in a study of blood T cell repertoires in COVID-19. Clones were sequenced by immunoSEQ multiplex PCR, and TCRdb holds only the in-frame ones, with some missing. The sample includes approximately 230,000 clones, 86% of them seen just once. Sequencing was done on a sample of peripheral blood. These receptors originate from a man aged 25-45 years who had recovered from COVID-19. CDR3s include the opening cysteine and the closing phenylalanine or tryptophan. A D gene is named only where the DNA matches it firmly. Clone sizes are given selectively: once, few, many, or a class where the clone is expanded.

D: -
J: TRBJ2-5
V: TRBV5-5
size: -
CDR3: CASSHLSSGLGETQYF
DNA: TGTGCCAGCAGCCACCTCTCCAGCGGATTGGGAGAGACCCAGTACTTC

D: TRBD1
J: TRBJ2-5
V: TRBV10-1
size: -
CDR3: CASSHGAGGSETQYF
DNA: TGCGCCAGCAGCCACGGCGCAGGGGGATCGGAGACCCAGTACTTC

D: -
J: TRBJ2-1
V: TRBV11-3
size: -
CDR3: CASSSQGYNEQFF
DNA: TGTGCCAGCAGCTCACAGGGTTACAATGAGCAGTTCTTC

D: TRBD1
J: TRBJ1-6
V: TRBV6-5
size: -
CDR3: CASSWSTGTYNSPLHF
DNA: TGTGCCAGCAGTTGGTCGACAGGGACCTATAATTCACCCCTCCACTTT

D: -
J: TRBJ1-3
V: TRBV11-2
size: -
CDR3: CASSLGGSFSGNTIYF
DNA: TGTGCCAGCAGCTTAGGCGGGTCCTTCTCTGGAAACACCATATATTTT

D: TRBD1
J: TRBJ2-7
V: TRBV7-2
size: -
CDR3: CASSSAQGAYEQYF
DNA: TGTGCCAGCAGCTCAGCACAGGGGGCCTACGAGCAGTACTTC

D: -
J: TRBJ2-2
V: TRBV9
size: -
CDR3: CASSFEAGMGTGELFF
DNA: TGTGCCAGCAGCTTCGAGGCGGGGATGGGGACCGGGGAGCTGTTTTTT

D: -
J: TRBJ1-1
V: TRBV7-2
size: -
CDR3: CASRKTGPRVPEAFF
DNA: TGTGCCAGCAGGAAAACAGGGCCCAGGGTTCCTGAAGCTTTCTTT

D: TRBD2
J: TRBJ2-1
V: TRBV7-2
size: -
CDR3: CASSSPGGTSRRGEQFF
DNA: TGTGCCAGCAGCTCCCCGGGGGGGACTAGCAGGAGAGGTGAGCAGTTCTTC

D: TRBD1
J: TRBJ2-1
V: TRBV27
size: once
CDR3: CASLGQGPYNEQFF
DNA: TGTGCCAGTCTCGGACAGGGGCCTTACAATGAGCAGTTCTTC

D: -
J: TRBJ1-5
V: TRBV6-4
size: -
CDR3: CASSDDCQPQHF
DNA: TGTGCCAGCAGTGACGACTGCCAGCCCCAGCATTTT

D: -
J: TRBJ1-2
V: TRBV7-9
size: -
CDR3: CASSLVRDYGYTF
DNA: TGTGCCAGCAGCTTAGTTCGAGACTATGGCTACACCTTC

D: -
J: TRBJ1-5
V: TRBV4-1
size: -
CDR3: CASSQDGGIGNQPQHF
DNA: TGCGCCAGCAGCCAAGACGGGGGGATAGGCAATCAGCCCCAGCATTTT

D: -
J: TRBJ2-7
V: TRBV11-2
size: once
CDR3: CASSFRETYEQYF
DNA: TGTGCCAGCAGCTTCAGGGAAACCTACGAGCAGTACTTC

D: TRBD1
J: TRBJ1-4
V: TRBV2
size: -
CDR3: CASRGQGTTNEKLFF
DNA: TGTGCCAGCAGGGGACAGGGAACAACTAATGAAAAACTGTTTTTT

D: -
J: TRBJ2-7
V: TRBV12-3/TRBV12-4
size: once
CDR3: CASSVGPNEQYF
DNA: TGTGCCAGCAGCGTGGGCCCCAACGAGCAGTACTTC

D: TRBD1
J: TRBJ1-4
V: TRBV10-2
size: -
CDR3: CASSEDRVATNEKLFF
DNA: TGCGCCAGCAGTGAGGACAGGGTCGCAACTAATGAAAAACTGTTTTTT

D: -
J: TRBJ2-5
V: TRBV9
size: -
CDR3: CASNRGGGEETQYF
DNA: TGTGCCAGCAATAGAGGGGGTGGGGAAGAGACCCAGTACTTC

D: TRBD2
J: TRBJ2-3
V: TRBV5-6
size: -
CDR3: CASSSYGLAGHTDTQYF
DNA: TGTGCCAGCAGCTCTTACGGACTAGCGGGGCACACAGATACGCAGTATTTT

D: -
J: TRBJ1-4
V: TRBV9
size: -
CDR3: CASSPRGLFNEKLFF
DNA: TGTGCCAGCAGCCCCAGGGGACTATTTAATGAAAAACTGTTTTTT

D: -
J: TRBJ2-7
V: TRBV4-3
size: -
CDR3: CASSQYGGDYEQYF
DNA: TGCGCCAGCAGCCAATACGGAGGAGACTACGAGCAGTACTTC

D: TRBD2
J: TRBJ2-2
V: TRBV10-3
size: -
CDR3: CAIRVAGVDTGELFF
DNA: TGTGCCATCAGGGTAGCGGGGGTCGATACCGGGGAGCTGTTTTTT